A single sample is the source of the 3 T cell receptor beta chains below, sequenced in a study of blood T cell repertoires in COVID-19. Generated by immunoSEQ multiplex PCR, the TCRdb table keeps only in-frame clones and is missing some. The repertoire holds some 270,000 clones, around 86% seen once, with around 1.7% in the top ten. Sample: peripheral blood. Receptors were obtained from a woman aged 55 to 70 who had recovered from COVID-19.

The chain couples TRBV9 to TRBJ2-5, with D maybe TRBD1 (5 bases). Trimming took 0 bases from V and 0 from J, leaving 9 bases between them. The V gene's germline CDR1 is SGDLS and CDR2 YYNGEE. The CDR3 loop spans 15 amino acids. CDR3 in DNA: TGTGCCAGCAGCGTAGGGCAGGGCCACCAAGAGACCCAGTACTTC. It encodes CASSVGQGHQETQYF.

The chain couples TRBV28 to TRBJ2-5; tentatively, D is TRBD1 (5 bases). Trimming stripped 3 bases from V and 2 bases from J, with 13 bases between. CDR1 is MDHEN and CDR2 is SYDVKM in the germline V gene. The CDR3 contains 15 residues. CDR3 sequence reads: CASSFPGRAQETQYF. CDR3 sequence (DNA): TGTGCCAGCAGTTTCCCCGGCAGGGCTCAAGAGACCCAGTACTTC. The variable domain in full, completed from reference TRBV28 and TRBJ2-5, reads DVKVTQSSRYLVKRTGEKVFLECVQDMDHENMFWYRQDPGLGLRLIYFSYDVKMKEKGDIPEGYSVSREKKERFSLILESASTNQTSMYLCASSFPGRAQETQYFGPGTRLLVL.

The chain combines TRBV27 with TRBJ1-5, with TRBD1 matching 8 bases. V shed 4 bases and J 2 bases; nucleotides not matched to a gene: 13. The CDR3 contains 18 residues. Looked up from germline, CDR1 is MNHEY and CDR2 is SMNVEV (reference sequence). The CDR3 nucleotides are TGTGCCAGCAGTTCCTGCAGGGGGCGCCGGGTTTGCAATCAGCCCCAGCATTTT. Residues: CASSSCRGRRVCNQPQHF.